The clone carrying this T cell receptor beta chain appeared a few times. Its specificity is not known. The data belong to a study of T-cell reconstitution after alpha-beta-depleted transplantation in children. Study results and caveats: Newly generated T cells supplied most T-cell counts and diversity one year post-transplant. By about two months after transplant, alpha-beta T cells reportedly arose from several hundred graft clones that had expanded.

Germline-derived CDR1 and CDR2 are DFQATT and SNEGSKA (reference sequence). The length of the CDR3 is 15 residues. V dropped 4 bases and J dropped 0; count of bases not matched to a gene: 5. Construction of the TCRbeta library involved unique molecular identifiers. TCRdb re-called the PCR reads with MiXCR, one entry per CDR3 protein. The top ten clones hold roughly 11% of a sample with 300,000 to 350,000 distinct CDR3 sequences, around 25% of them seen once. This chain links TRBV20-1 with TRBJ2-1; TRBD2 agrees at 8 bases. Sequencing was performed on PBMCs, mostly from graft donor cells, taken 180 days after TCRalphabeta/CD19-depleted stem cell transplant. The receptor was derived from a male patient under 18 who had a stem cell transplant for acute lymphoblastic leukemia, so the T cells may come from the graft donor. The CDR3 reads CSAKPREGSYNEQFF. In DNA, the CDR3 is TGCAGTGCTAAGCCCCGGGAGGGCTCCTACAATGAGCAGTTCTTC.